These T cell receptor beta chains were read from a single sample in a study of T-cell reconstitution after alpha-beta-depleted transplantation in children. TCRdb ran MiXCR on the PCR reads and lists one entry per CDR3 protein. The data hold some 350,000 distinct CDR3 sequences, with about 9.4% observed a single time. Sequences were derived from PBMCs from the stem cell graft donor, sampled from the stem cell graft. The receptors here all came from a human donor who donated a stem cell graft to a child with acute lymphoblastic leukemia. Both conserved end residues are part of each CDR3. A D gene is named only where the DNA matches it firmly.

d_gene	v_gene	j_gene	CDR3aa
TRBD2	TRBV3-1	TRBJ2-1	CASSHLRDYSYNEQFF
NA	TRBV5-1	TRBJ2-5	CASSPRTAVGETQYF
TRBD2	TRBV20-1	TRBJ2-7	CSARDRKTSGWYEQYF
NA	TRBV7-8	TRBJ2-5	CASSSELGQETQYF
NA	TRBV21-1	TRBJ2-7	CASSKARRCNEQYF
NA	TRBV20-1	TRBJ2-3	CSARGRADTQYF
NA	TRBV12-3/TRBV12-4	TRBJ2-1	CASKWKITSYNEQFF
NA	TRBV2	TRBJ2-5	CASSEALSGSETQYF
NA	TRBV7-8	TRBJ1-1	CASSTIGDTESFF
NA	TRBV10-3	TRBJ2-7	CAISESGGESSYEQYF
NA	TRBV20-1	TRBJ2-7	CSARVAGHPYEQYF
TRBD1	TRBV18	TRBJ1-1	CASSPGQDGEAFF
NA	TRBV6-5	TRBJ2-5	CASSYSNWGRETQYF
NA	TRBV7-9	TRBJ2-3	CASSPRGGYGTDTQYF
NA	TRBV6-5	TRBJ2-3	CASSYFLLAGTSTDTQYF
NA	TRBV29-1	TRBJ2-7	CSVEVQGPYEQYF
TRBD2	TRBV23-1	TRBJ2-7	CASSQSSLIQRGEGEQYF
NA	TRBV7-9	TRBJ2-7	CASSPDDRRIYEQYF
NA	TRBV12-3/TRBV12-4	TRBJ2-7	CASSSTERYEQYF
NA	TRBV30	TRBJ2-3	CAWSVPMEADTQYF
TRBD2	TRBV7-8	TRBJ2-1	CASSLASLAGGYNEQFF
NA	TRBV5-1	TRBJ1-5	CASSPGANQPQHF
NA	TRBV5-1	TRBJ2-6	CASSFKGAGANVLTF
TRBD1	TRBV5-5	TRBJ1-2	CASSLSQGPLNYGYTF
NA	TRBV5-1	TRBJ2-7	CASSWKETVTAYEQYF
NA	TRBV4-2	TRBJ2-4	CASSQQYRTGNIQYF
NA	TRBV7-8	TRBJ2-7	CASSRTMDREQYF
NA	TRBV7-8	TRBJ2-7	CASSLPGAGSSYEQYF
NA	TRBV6-1	TRBJ1-5	CASSAQPNSNQPQHF
TRBD2	TRBV29-1	TRBJ2-7	CSVKASGRLPYEQYF
TRBD1	TRBV12-3/TRBV12-4	TRBJ1-2	CASSLRTGYGYTF
TRBD1	TRBV6-1	TRBJ2-7	CASSSDRTYEQYF
NA	TRBV11-3	TRBJ2-7	CASSPTGTRAKSYEQYF
NA	TRBV11-1	TRBJ2-1	CASSPGTPKPILKPYNEQFF
TRBD2	TRBV5-1	TRBJ2-1	CASSSGLLSYNEQFF
TRBD2	TRBV6-2/TRBV6-3	TRBJ2-7	CASSYPTLADPYEQYF
NA	TRBV20-1	TRBJ2-3	CGVQGGRGDTQYF
NA	TRBV10-3	TRBJ2-3	CAISEDLQGTDTQYF
TRBD2	TRBV6-2/TRBV6-3	TRBJ2-3	CASSYGRAGGPGDTQYF
NA	TRBV4-1	TRBJ2-7	CASSLDPQAYEQYF
NA	TRBV29-1	TRBJ2-2	CSVEDESNTGELFF
NA	TRBV18	TRBJ2-3	CASSIERLSTQYF
NA	TRBV18	TRBJ2-5	CASSPRRAGKETQYF
TRBD1	TRBV6-1	TRBJ2-3	CASSPQGESIRDTQYF
NA	TRBV12-3/TRBV12-4	TRBJ2-1	CASSFLDSPYNEQFF
TRBD1	TRBV30	TRBJ1-1	CALGQGTLLNTEAFF
TRBD2	TRBV12-3/TRBV12-4	TRBJ2-5	CASSPGLAGPRRAETQYF
NA	TRBV16	TRBJ1-1	CASSSGQATEAFF
TRBD1	TRBV7-3	TRBJ1-3	CASSPQGGDGNTIYF
NA	TRBV12-3/TRBV12-4	TRBJ1-6	CASSLAESPLHF
NA	TRBV6-5	TRBJ2-1	CASSYLGDEQFF
NA	TRBV6-2/TRBV6-3	TRBJ1-5	CASSTLNQPQHF
TRBD2	TRBV7-2	TRBJ2-1	CASSLGYLAGAYGPSSYNEQFF
NA	TRBV24-1	TRBJ1-1	CATSDLGTEAFF
NA	TRBV4-2	TRBJ1-6	CASSQEGPGGSPLHF
TRBD1	TRBV12-3/TRBV12-4	TRBJ2-7	CASRQGVYEQYF
TRBD1	TRBV5-1	TRBJ2-7	CASSLDLGTGPYEQYF